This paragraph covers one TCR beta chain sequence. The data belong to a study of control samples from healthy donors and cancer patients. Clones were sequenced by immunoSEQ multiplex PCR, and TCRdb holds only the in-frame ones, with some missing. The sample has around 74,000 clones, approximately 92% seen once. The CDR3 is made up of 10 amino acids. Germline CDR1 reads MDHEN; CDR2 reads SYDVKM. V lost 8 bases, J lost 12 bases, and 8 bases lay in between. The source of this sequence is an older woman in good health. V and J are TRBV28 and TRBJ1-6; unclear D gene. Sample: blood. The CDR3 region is CASGPLPLHF. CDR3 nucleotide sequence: TGTGCCAGCGGTCCCCTACCCCTCCACTTT. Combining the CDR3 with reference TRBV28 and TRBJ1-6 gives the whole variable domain DVKVTQSSRYLVKRTGEKVFLECVQDMDHENMFWYRQDPGLGLRLIYFSYDVKMKEKGDIPEGYSVSREKKERFSLILESASTNQTSMYLCASGPLPLHFGNGTRLTVT.